This entry describes one T cell receptor beta chain. The PCR employed 60 Vbeta primers together with 13 Jbeta primers. The table came from immunoSEQ multiplex PCR; TCRdb's copy has only in-frame clones and leaves some out. This table holds 130,000 or so clones, around 57% found once. This sample is part of a study of cytomegalovirus exposure and HLA in healthy donors. Germline CDR1 SNHLY, CDR2 FYNNEI. This CDR3 contains 13 residues. Trimming pared 5 bases from V and 4 bases from J, leaving 9 bases between. The chain employs TRBV2 and TRBJ1-5; D call uncertain. Sequencing used PBMCs. The sequence was collected from a male donor in good health and CMV-seronegative. The CDR3 DNA sequence: TGTGCCAGCAGTCGTAGCGGTAATCAGCCCCAGCATTTT. Its protein is CASSRSGNQPQHF. Complete variable domain (other parts from reference TRBV2 and TRBJ1-5): EPEVTQTPSHQVTQMGQEVILRCVPISNHLYFYWYRQILGQKVEFLVSFYNNEISEKSEIFDDQFSVERPDGSNFTLKIRSTKLEDSAMYFCASSRSGNQPQHFGDGTRLSIL.